Below, 14 T cell receptor beta chains from the same sample are listed, as sequenced in a study of response to subunit inactivated influenza vaccine. TCRdb re-called the RT-PCR reads through MiXCR, storing one row per CDR3 protein. The sample has hundreds of thousands of distinct CDR3 sequences, about 18% seen once; the top ten hold about a tenth. This material consisted of PBMCs from blood, taken approximately 5 days after vaccination. The receptors shown here come from a man aged 45-65 years who received an inactivated influenza vaccine.

The chain uses TRBV6-5 and TRBJ1-2; D not certain. Germline CDR1 MNHEY, CDR2 SVGAGI. The CDR3 totals 13 residues. Deletions cut 6 bases from V and 8 bases from J, with 16 bases between. The CDR3 region is CASRSSRRRGYTF. The CDR3 bases are TGTGCCAGCAGGTCCTCACGGCGTCGGGGCTACACCTTC.

This clonotype was observed a few times. The gene calls are TRBV20-1 and TRBJ1-4; D is unclear. Germline values: CDR1 DFQATT, CDR2 SNEGSKA (reference sequence). Trimming removed 0 bases from V and 2 bases from J, with 10 bases in between. The CDR3 runs to 15 residues. The CDR3 coding sequence is TGCAGTGCTAGAGATTTACAGACCACTAATGAAAAACTGTTTTTT. Translation: CSARDLQTTNEKLFF.

At least ten counts were recorded for this clonotype. The rearrangement uses TRBV9 and TRBJ2-7; TRBD1 matches at 9 bases. Germline CDR1 and CDR2: SGDLS and YYNGEE. V lost 3 bases, J lost 5 bases, and 6 bases stayed unmatched. The CDR3 runs to 14 residues. CDR3 protein: CASSAGQGLDEQYF. The CDR3 coding sequence is TGTGCCAGCAGCGCTGGACAGGGGCTCGACGAGCAGTACTTC.

This chain's CDR3 is CAWSAGTGGFNEQYF. The CDR3, as DNA: TGTGCCTGGAGTGCAGGGACAGGGGGGTTCAACGAGCAGTACTTC. This sequence joins TRBV30 and TRBJ2-7, with 11 positions matching TRBD1. CDR3 length: 15 residues. Trimming at V came to 1 base and at J to 5 bases, leaving 7 bases not matched to a gene. The germline V gene encodes CDR1 GTSNPN and CDR2 SVGIG (reference sequence).

This clonotype was seen only once. This sequence joins TRBV4-2 and TRBJ2-7; 7 bases map to TRBD2. The CDR3 runs to 15 residues. The V gene's germline CDR1 is LGHNA and CDR2 YNFKEQ. V shed 4 bases, J shed 2 bases, and the junction held 8 bases outside the gene matches. The CDR3 region has the DNA TGTGCCAGCAGCCTCACCCCGGGGGGAGCCTACGAGCAGTACTTC. It codes for CASSLTPGGAYEQYF.

This clonotype was detected only a few times. V gene TRBV7-8 combines with J gene TRBJ1-6; D is possibly TRBD1 (5 bases). From germline, CDR1 is SGHVS and CDR2 FQNEAQ. The CDR3 consists of 15 residues. V was pared by 5 bases and J by 4 bases, with 12 bases between. CDR3 amino acids: CASSIGTDYNSPLHF. The CDR3 bases are TGTGCCAGCAGCATAGGGACCGATTATAATTCACCCCTCCACTTT.

The rearrangement uses TRBV27 and TRBJ2-7; D not resolved. CDR3 length: 15 residues. The germline V gene encodes CDR1 MNHEY and CDR2 SMNVEV (reference sequence). With 3 bases removed from V and 1 base from J, the gap between germline ends came to 13 bases. Here the CDR3 reads CASSFQAGYSYEQYF. In DNA, the CDR3 is TGTGCCAGCAGTTTTCAGGCAGGATATTCCTACGAGCAGTACTTC.

This clonotype was counted only a few times. This chain joins TRBV7-2 and TRBJ2-1; D is unresolved. The length of the CDR3 is 17 residues. Germline CDR1 SGHTA, CDR2 FQGNSA. The germline V and J ends were trimmed by 1 base and 3 bases, with 16 bases remaining between them. Written as DNA, the CDR3 is TGTGCCAGCAGCTTAGAGCTAGGGCAGAGTCTCTACAATGAGCAGTTCTTC. Protein: CASSLELGQSLYNEQFF.

This clonotype came up a few times. The chain joins TRBV12-3 or TRBV12-4 to TRBJ2-1; D is perhaps TRBD1 or TRBD2 (5 bases each). With 6 bases removed from V and 8 bases from J, the gap between germline ends came to 17 bases. This CDR3 is built from 14 residues. CDR3 region: CASRSAGTRDEQFF. CDR3 bases: TGTGCCAGCAGATCCGCTGGGACGAGGGATGAGCAGTTCTTC.

In its sample, this clonotype was seen a few times. This sequence joins TRBV5-5 and TRBJ2-2; 11 bases agree with TRBD1. CDR3 size: 17 residues. The V segment lost 4 bases and the J segment 4 bases; nucleotides outside the gene matches: 9. The germline V gene encodes CDR1 SGHKS and CDR2 YYEKEE (reference sequence). DNA for the CDR3: TGTGCCAGCAGCCGAACCTTGGACAGGGGGCTCACCGGGGAGCTGTTTTTT. Translating it yields CASSRTLDRGLTGELFF.

The chain uses TRBV29-1 and TRBJ2-2; 7 bases agree with TRBD2. Trimming cost V 6 bases and J 5 bases; bases outside gene matches: 9. This CDR3 is built from 14 residues. Germline V lookup: CDR1 SQVTM, CDR2 ANQGSEA. Here the CDR3 reads CSVCSGLETGELFF. The CDR3, as DNA: TGCAGCGTATGTTCTGGACTAGAGACCGGGGAGCTGTTTTTT.

The chain joins TRBV6-1 to TRBJ2-7, with TRBD2 as a possible D gene (5 bases). V lost 6 bases to trimming and J lost 3 bases, with 15 bases between them. The CDR3 length is 14 residues. From germline, CDR1 is MNHNS and CDR2 SASEGT. CDR3 amino acids: CASRASGIYYEQYF. The CDR3 coding sequence is TGTGCCAGCAGGGCCTCCGGGATTTACTACGAGCAGTACTTC.

This clonotype has a handful of counts. A much larger clone lies one base from this, so it may be a read error. CDR3 bases: TGTGCCAGCAGTACAGGGGGTCAGCCCCAGCATTTT. Translated, it gives CASSTGGQPQHF. The gene calls are TRBV6-2 or TRBV6-3 and TRBJ1-5, with TRBD1 matching over 8 bases. This CDR3 contains 12 residues. Germline CDR1 MNHEY, CDR2 SVGEGT. Trimming took 5 bases from V and 6 from J; bases not matched to a gene: 0.

This clonotype was picked up a small number of times. The CDR3 here is CSVVSARTGGYEQYF. CDR3 DNA sequence: TGCAGCGTTGTTTCGGCGAGAACAGGGGGCTACGAGCAGTACTTC. The rearrangement links TRBV29-1 to TRBJ2-7; 8 bases line up with TRBD1. Germline lookup yields CDR1 SQVTM and CDR2 ANQGSEA. Trimming took 4 bases from V and 3 from J; bases not matched to a gene: 11. The CDR3 runs 15 residues.